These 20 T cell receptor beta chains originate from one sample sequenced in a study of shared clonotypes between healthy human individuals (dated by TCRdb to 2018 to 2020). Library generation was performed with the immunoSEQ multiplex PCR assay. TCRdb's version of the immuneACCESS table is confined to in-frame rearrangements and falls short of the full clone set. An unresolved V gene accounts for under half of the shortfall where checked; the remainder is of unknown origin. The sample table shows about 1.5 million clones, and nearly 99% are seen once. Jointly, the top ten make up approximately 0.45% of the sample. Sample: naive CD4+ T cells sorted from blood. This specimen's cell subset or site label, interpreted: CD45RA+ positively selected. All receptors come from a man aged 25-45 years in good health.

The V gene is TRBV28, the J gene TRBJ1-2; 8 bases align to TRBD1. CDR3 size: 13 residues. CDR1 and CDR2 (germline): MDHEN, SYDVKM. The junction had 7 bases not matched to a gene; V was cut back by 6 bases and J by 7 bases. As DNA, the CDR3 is TGTGCCAGCAGGCAGACAGGGGTAGGTGGCTACACCTTC. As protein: CASRQTGVGGYTF.

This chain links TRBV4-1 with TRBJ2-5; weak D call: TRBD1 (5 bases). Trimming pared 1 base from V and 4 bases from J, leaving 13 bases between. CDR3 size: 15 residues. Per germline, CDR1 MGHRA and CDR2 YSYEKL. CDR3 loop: CASSQVPGMGETQYF. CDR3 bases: TGCGCCAGCAGCCAAGTCCCAGGGATGGGAGAGACCCAGTACTTC.

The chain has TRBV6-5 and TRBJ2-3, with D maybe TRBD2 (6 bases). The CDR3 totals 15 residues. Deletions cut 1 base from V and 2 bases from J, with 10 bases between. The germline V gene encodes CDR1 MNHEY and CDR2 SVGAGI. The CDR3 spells CASSYFGGLTDTQYF. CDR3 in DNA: TGTGCCAGCAGTTACTTCGGGGGACTCACAGATACGCAGTATTTT.

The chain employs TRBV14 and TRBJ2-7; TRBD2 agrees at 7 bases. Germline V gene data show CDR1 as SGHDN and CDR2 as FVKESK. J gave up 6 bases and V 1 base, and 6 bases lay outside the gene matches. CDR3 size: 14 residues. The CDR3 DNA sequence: TGTGCCAGCAGCCAAGCACGACTAGCTAGCGAGCAGTACTTC. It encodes CASSQARLASEQYF.

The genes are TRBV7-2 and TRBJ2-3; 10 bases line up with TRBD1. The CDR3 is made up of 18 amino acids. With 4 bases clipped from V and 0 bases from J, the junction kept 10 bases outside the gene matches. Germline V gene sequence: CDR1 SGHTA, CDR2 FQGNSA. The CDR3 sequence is CASSYLGGTGASTDTQYF. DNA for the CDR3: TGTGCCAGCAGCTACCTGGGCGGGACAGGGGCTAGCACAGATACGCAGTATTTT.

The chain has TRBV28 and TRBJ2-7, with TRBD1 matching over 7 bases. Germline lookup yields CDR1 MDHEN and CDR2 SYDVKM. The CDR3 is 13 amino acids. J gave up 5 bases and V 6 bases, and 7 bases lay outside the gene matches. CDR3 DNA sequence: TGTGCCAGCAGAGGGACAGCTGTCCACGAGCAGTACTTC. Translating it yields CASRGTAVHEQYF.

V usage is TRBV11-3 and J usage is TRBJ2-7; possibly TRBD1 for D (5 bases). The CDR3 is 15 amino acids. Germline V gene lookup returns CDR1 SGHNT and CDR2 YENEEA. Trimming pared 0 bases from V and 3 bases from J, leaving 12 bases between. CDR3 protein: CASSLEWGSDYEQYF. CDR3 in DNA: TGTGCCAGCAGCTTAGAATGGGGCTCCGACTACGAGCAGTACTTC.

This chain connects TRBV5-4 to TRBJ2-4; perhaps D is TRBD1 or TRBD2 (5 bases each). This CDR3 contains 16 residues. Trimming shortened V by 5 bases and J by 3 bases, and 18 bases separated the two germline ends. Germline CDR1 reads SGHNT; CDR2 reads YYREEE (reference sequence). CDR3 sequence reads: CASSPAGGGSKNIQYF. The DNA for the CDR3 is TGTGCCAGCAGTCCGGCCGGTGGGGGTAGCAAAAACATTCAGTACTTC.

CDR3 region: CASSLEQAKNIQYF. Here the CDR3 DNA reads TGTGCCAGCAGCTTGGAGCAAGCCAAAAACATTCAGTACTTC. The chain joins TRBV5-8 to TRBJ2-4; no definite D call. The V end was cut by 0 bases, the J end by 0 bases, with 4 bases between. Germline CDR1 SGHTS, CDR2 YDEGEE. This CDR3 is 14 amino acids long.

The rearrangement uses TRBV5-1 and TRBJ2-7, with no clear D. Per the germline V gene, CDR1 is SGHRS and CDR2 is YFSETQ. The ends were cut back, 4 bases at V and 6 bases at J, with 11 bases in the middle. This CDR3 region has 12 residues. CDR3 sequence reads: CASSTLLSEQYF. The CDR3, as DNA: TGCGCCAGCAGCACTCTTTTAAGCGAGCAGTACTTC.

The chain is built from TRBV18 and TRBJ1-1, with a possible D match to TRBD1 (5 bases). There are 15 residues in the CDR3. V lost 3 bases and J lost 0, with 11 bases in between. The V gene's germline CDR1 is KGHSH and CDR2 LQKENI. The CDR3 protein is CASSPGTSMNTEAFF. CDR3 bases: TGTGCCAGCTCACCCGGGACTTCGATGAACACTGAAGCTTTCTTT.

CDR3 protein: CASSYPLSGGYNEQFF. The CDR3 coding sequence is TGTGCCAGCAGTTACCCCCTAAGCGGGGGGTACAATGAGCAGTTCTTC. V gene TRBV6-6 combines with J gene TRBJ2-1, with 9 bases that match TRBD2. Germline assignment: CDR1 MNHNY and CDR2 SVGAGI (reference sequence). Trimming removed 2 bases from V and 4 bases from J; junction bases left unmatched: 6. This CDR3 is built from 16 residues.

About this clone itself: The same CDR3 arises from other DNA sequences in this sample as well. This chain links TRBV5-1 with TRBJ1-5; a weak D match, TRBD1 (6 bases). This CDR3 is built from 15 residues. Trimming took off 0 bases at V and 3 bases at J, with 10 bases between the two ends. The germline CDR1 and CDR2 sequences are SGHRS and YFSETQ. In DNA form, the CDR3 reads TGCGCCAGCAGCTTGGCGGGACAAATCAATCAGCCCCAGCATTTT. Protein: CASSLAGQINQPQHF.

DNA for the CDR3: TGTGCCAGTAAGGTCGGGGGGGTAAACACAGATACGCAGTATTTT. Amino acids: CASKVGGVNTDTQYF. The rearrangement joins TRBV19 to TRBJ2-3, with TRBD2 matching over 8 bases. Germline loops: CDR1 LNHDA, CDR2 SQIVND (reference sequence). With V trimmed by 7 bases and J by 2 bases, 8 bases remained unmatched. This CDR3 contains 15 residues.

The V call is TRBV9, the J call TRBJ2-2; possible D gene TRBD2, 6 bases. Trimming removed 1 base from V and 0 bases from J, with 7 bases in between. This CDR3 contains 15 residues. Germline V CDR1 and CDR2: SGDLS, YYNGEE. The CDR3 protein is CASSVRGSNTGELFF. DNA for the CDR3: TGTGCCAGCAGCGTACGGGGGTCGAACACCGGGGAGCTGTTTTTT.

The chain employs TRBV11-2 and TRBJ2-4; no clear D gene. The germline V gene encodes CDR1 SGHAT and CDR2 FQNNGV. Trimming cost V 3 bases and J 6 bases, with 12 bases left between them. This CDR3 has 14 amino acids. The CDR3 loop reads CASSFKAGGNIQYF. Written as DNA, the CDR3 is TGTGCCAGCAGCTTTAAGGCAGGTGGAAACATTCAGTACTTC. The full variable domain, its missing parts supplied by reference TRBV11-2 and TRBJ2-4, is EAGVAQSPRYKIIEKRQSVAFWCNPISGHATLYWYQQILGQGPKLLIQFQNNGVVDDSQLPKDRFSAERLKGVDSTLKIQPAKLEDSAVYLCASSFKAGGNIQYFGAGTRLSVL.

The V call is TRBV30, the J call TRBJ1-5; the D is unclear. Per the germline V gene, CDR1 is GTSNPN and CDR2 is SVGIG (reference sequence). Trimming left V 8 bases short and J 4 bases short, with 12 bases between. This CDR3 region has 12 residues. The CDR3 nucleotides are TGTGCCGGAGGGAGAGAGAATCAGCCCCAGCATTTT. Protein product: CAGGRENQPQHF.

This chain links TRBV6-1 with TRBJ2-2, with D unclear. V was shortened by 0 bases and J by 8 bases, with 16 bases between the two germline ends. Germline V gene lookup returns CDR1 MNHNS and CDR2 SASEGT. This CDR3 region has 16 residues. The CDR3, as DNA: TGTGCCAGCAGTGAAGCCTGGGGAACTAAATCTGGGGAGCTGTTTTTT. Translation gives CASSEAWGTKSGELFF.

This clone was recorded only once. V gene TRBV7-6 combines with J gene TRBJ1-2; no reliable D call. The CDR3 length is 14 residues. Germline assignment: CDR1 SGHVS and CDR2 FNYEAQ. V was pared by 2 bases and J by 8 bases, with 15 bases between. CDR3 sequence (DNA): TGTGCCAGCAGCTTACTCAAGAATTCGGCGGGCTACACCTTC. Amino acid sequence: CASSLLKNSAGYTF. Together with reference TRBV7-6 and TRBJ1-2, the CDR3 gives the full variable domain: GAGVSQSPRYKVTKRGQDVALRCDPISGHVSLYWYRQALGQGPEFLTYFNYEAQQDKSGLPNDRFSAERPEGSISTLTIQRTEQRDSAMYRCASSLLKNSAGYTFGSGTRLTVV.

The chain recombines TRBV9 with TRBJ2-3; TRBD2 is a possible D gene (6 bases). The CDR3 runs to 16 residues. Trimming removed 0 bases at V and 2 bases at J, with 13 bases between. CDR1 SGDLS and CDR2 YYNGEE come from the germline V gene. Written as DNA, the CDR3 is TGTGCCAGCAGCGTAGGAACTAGCCACTCCACAGATACGCAGTATTTT. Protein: CASSVGTSHSTDTQYF.